This T cell receptor beta chain was captured in a study of PD-1 blockade in classical Hodgkin lymphoma. In germline, CDR1 is SGHKS, CDR2 YYEKEE (reference sequence). The CDR3 consists of 15 residues. Unmatched junction bases numbered 2, after V lost 3 bases and J lost 1 base. Findings and limits, study-wide: A reduction in baseline TCR diversity was reportedly seen in newly diagnosed patients relative to healthy donors.

Data came from immunoSEQ multiplex PCR; TCRdb stores just in-frame clones and leaves some out. This table holds just over 60,000 clones, about 87% found once. All the patients suffered relapse after autologous stem cell transplantation, and brentuximab vedotin exposure differed. With regard to this clone: Its matching antigen is unknown.

The receptor was isolated from a human donor with classical Hodgkin lymphoma. V usage is TRBV5-5 and J usage is TRBJ2-2; TRBD1 matches 8 bases. Sequencing used peripheral blood mononuclear cells (PBMCs), obtained at baseline. The CDR3 is CASSSGTGNTGELFF. In DNA form, the CDR3 reads TGTGCCAGCAGCTCCGGGACAGGGAACACCGGGGAGCTGTTTTTT.